This T cell receptor beta chain was obtained from a study of post-analysis software for immune sequencing data. The CDR3 contains 15 residues. CDR1 and CDR2 from the germline V gene are SGHAT and FQNNGV. V shed 5 bases, J shed 1 base, and the junction held 6 bases outside the gene matches. Prepared libraries of TCR beta cDNA carried unique molecular identifiers. TCRdb used MiXCR to reprocess the PCR reads, holding one entry per CDR3 protein. The top ten hold 4.9% of the sample, which has approximately 730,000 distinct CDR3 sequences, 40% to 55% seen once. Study results and limitations: F-measure co-clustering was strong for batch-matched samples. Controls showed lower frequencies than patients for roughly five TRBV segments, and TRBV5-6, TRBV5-1 and TRBV20-1 were among these. When compared against controls, multiple sclerosis patients showed significantly lower normalized Chao1 diversity.

This clonotype was observed a handful of times. Its matching antigen is unknown. Sequences were obtained from blood. The J gene is TRBJ2-3, the V gene TRBV11-2; TRBD2 agrees at 7 bases. This clonotype originated in a girl between 10 and 17 years old with multiple sclerosis. The CDR3 DNA reads as TGTGCCAGCAGCACCAGCGGGGAGGGCACAGATACGCAGTATTTT. This translates into CASSTSGEGTDTQYF.